This T cell receptor (beta chain) was sequenced during a study of post-analysis software for immune sequencing data. As concerns this clonotype: Its matching antigen is unknown.

Study-level points and caveats: Controls showed significantly higher normalized Chao1 diversity than did multiple sclerosis patients. TRBV segments more frequent in patients than in controls numbered about 5 and included TRBV5-6, TRBV5-1 and TRBV20-1.

CDR1 is DFQATT and CDR2 is SNEGSKA in the germline V gene (reference sequence). The CDR3 covers 12 residues. Presence of unique molecular identifiers characterized the TCR beta cDNA libraries. MiXCR, run by TCRdb on the PCR reads, gives a single entry per CDR3 protein. Found here are a few hundred thousand distinct CDR3 sequences, 30% to 45% of them singletons; the top ten hold 13%. The TCR was taken from a girl aged 5-17 years with multiple sclerosis. Sequenced material: blood. The chain carries TRBV20-1 and TRBJ2-4, with D unclear. The DNA end favors TRBJ2-7, so the J call may be wrong. The CDR3 region is CSASRPVDEQYF. The CDR3 nucleotides are TGCAGTGCTTCCCGGCCAGTCGACGAGCAGTACTTC.